This TCR beta chain was obtained from a study of T cell responses to AZD1222 COVID-19 vaccine. Study-wide findings and caveats: The study found vaccine-associated CD4 TCRs spanning spike, dominant at 160-218 and 743-854.

Repertoires were generated with immunoSEQ multiplex PCR, while TCRdb's copy carries only in-frame clones and drops some. Seen here are tens of thousands of clones, 80% to 90% observed once, and the top ten hold 30% to 40%. This clone was counted between two and nine times. Its specificity is not known. The CDR3 runs 11 residues. V shed 6 bases and J shed 4 bases, with 4 bases lying between them. Germline lookup yields CDR1 SGHAT and CDR2 FQNNGV. The TCR was taken from an adult in good health. The sample here was peripheral blood, taken on day 0 of AZD1222 vaccination. The J gene is TRBJ2-1, the V gene TRBV11-2; no clear D. The CDR3: CASRAYNEQFF. CDR3 DNA: TGTGCCAGCAGGGCATACAATGAGCAGTTCTTC.